This T cell receptor beta chain originates from a study of cytomegalovirus exposure and HLA in healthy donors. Findings and caveats of the study: An analysis done earlier found most TCR beta V segments productive about 87% or about 30% of the time. Whilst most TCR sequences proved rare, a subset of public TCRs occurred across many donors. Cytomegalovirus association was listed for around 180 TCR beta chains.

60 Vbeta and 13 Jbeta primers were used in PCR. Generated by immunoSEQ multiplex PCR, the TCRdb table keeps only in-frame clones and is missing some. The sample table includes about 190,000 clones. Points on this clone: Its matching antigen is unknown.

V was shortened by 5 bases and J by 11 bases, with 21 bases between the two germline ends. Germline V gene lookup returns CDR1 MNHEY and CDR2 SMNVEV (reference sequence). The CDR3 is 14 residues long. This clonotype originated in a woman in her thirties in good health and CMV-seropositive. This rearrangement joins TRBV27 to TRBJ2-5; tentatively, D is TRBD1 (5 bases). The sequenced sample consisted of PBMCs. CDR3 bases: TGTGCCAGCAGTGTTCCCGGACACCCTCAGGAGCAGTACTTC. Protein sequence: CASSVPGHPQEQYF.